These 20 T cell receptor beta chains came from one sample sequenced in a study of blood T cell repertoires in COVID-19. Only in-frame clones appear in the TCRdb table, and some are missing; sequencing was by immunoSEQ multiplex PCR. The sample has around 130,000 clones; around 80% are singletons. Sequencing input: peripheral blood. The source of these receptors is a man in his sixties or seventies with acute or convalescent COVID-19.

The chain recombines TRBV3-1 (or the pseudogene TRBV3-2) with TRBJ1-5, with TRBD1 matching over 7 bases. This CDR3 contains 12 residues. The junction had 2 bases not matched to a gene; V was cut back by 1 base and J by 11 bases. CDR1 LGHDT and CDR2 YNNKEL come from the germline V gene (reference sequence). For the CDR3, the DNA is TGTGCCAGCAGCCAAGGCAGGGGGACCCAGCATTTT. Residues: CASSQGRGTQHF.

The chain uses TRBV6-6 and TRBJ2-7; tentatively, D is TRBD1 (6 bases). CDR1 and CDR2 from the germline V gene are MNHNY and SVGAGI (reference sequence). This CDR3 is 14 amino acids long. V lost 6 bases and J 2 bases, leaving 14 bases between the germline ends. CDR3 nucleotides: TGTGCCAGCAGCCAAGCAGGGGAGCCCTACGAGCAGTACTTC. Protein product: CASSQAGEPYEQYF.

The rearrangement joins TRBV7-2 to TRBJ2-1; TRBD2 is a possible D gene (5 bases). V lost 1 base and J lost 10, with 23 bases in between. Looked up from germline, CDR1 is SGHTA and CDR2 is FQGNSA. The CDR3 sequence is 17 residues long. CDR3: CASSLVEGRGHRGEQFF. The CDR3 nucleotides read TGTGCCAGCAGCTTAGTAGAGGGCCGGGGTCACCGCGGGGAGCAGTTCTTC.

The rearrangement links TRBV6-6 to TRBJ2-2, with 16 bases aligning to TRBD2. This CDR3 is built from 20 residues. Germline V gene data show CDR1 as MNHNY and CDR2 as SVGAGI (reference sequence). V was pared by 6 bases and J by 4 bases, with 14 bases of the junction left unmatched. The CDR3, as DNA: TGTGCCAGCAGCCGAAAAGGGACTAGCGGGGGGGCGGCAGTCACCGGGGAGCTGTTTTTT. As protein: CASSRKGTSGGAAVTGELFF.

This clone has only a few counts. The genes are TRBV3-1 (or the pseudogene TRBV3-2) and TRBJ2-7; D possibly corresponds to TRBD2 (5 bases). This CDR3 region has 15 residues. The V and J ends lost 10 bases and 3 bases respectively, with 22 bases between them. CDR1 is LGHDT, CDR2 YNNKEL, per germline (reference sequence). The CDR3 region is CATPPGSHPDYEQYF. The CDR3 DNA is TGTGCCACCCCACCGGGGTCTCATCCCGACTACGAGCAGTACTTC.

The rearrangement joins TRBV28 to TRBJ1-5; 8 nucleotides match TRBD1. Germline loops: CDR1 MDHEN, CDR2 SYDVKM. The CDR3 totals 16 residues. The V and J ends lost 7 bases and 10 bases, in that order; junction bases with no gene match: 18. CDR3 residues: CASIGAEGQAIGPQHF. The CDR3 coding sequence is TGTGCCAGCATCGGGGCCGAGGGACAGGCGATCGGACCCCAGCATTTT.

V gene TRBV5-6 combines with J gene TRBJ1-5; perhaps TRBD1 as D (5 bases). Trimming shortened V by 3 bases and J by 5 bases, and 18 bases separated the two germline ends. The CDR3 has 16 residues. Germline V gene lookup returns CDR1 SGHDT and CDR2 YYEEEE. Written as DNA, the CDR3 is TGTGCCAGCAGCTCGGGCCGAGGCGGGGGAGATCAGCCCCAGCATTTT. Translation gives CASSSGRGGGDQPQHF.

V gene TRBV11-2 combines with J gene TRBJ1-2; D gene uncertain. Germline assignment: CDR1 SGHAT and CDR2 FQNNGV. The CDR3 sequence is 15 residues long. The V end was cut by 1 base, the J end by 3 bases, with 12 bases between. The CDR3 coding sequence is TGTGCCAGCAGCTTAGTAACCGGGAGTGACTATGGCTACACCTTC. Amino acid sequence: CASSLVTGSDYGYTF.

The V call is TRBV6-5, the J call TRBJ1-5; D is perhaps TRBD1 (5 bases). Trimming took 7 bases from V and 4 from J, leaving 17 bases between them. This CDR3 spans 15 amino acids. From germline, CDR1 is MNHEY and CDR2 SVGAGI. CDR3 protein: CASTTRGVRNQPQHF. Written as DNA, the CDR3 is TGTGCCAGCACAACCCGGGGGGTTAGGAATCAGCCCCAGCATTTT.

The chain links TRBV18 to TRBJ2-1; D might be TRBD1 (5 bases). The CDR3 consists of 12 residues. With 3 bases removed from V and 12 bases from J, the gap between germline ends came to 12 bases. From germline, CDR1 is KGHSH and CDR2 LQKENI. CDR3 residues: CASSPGPLGQFF. Here the CDR3 DNA reads TGTGCCAGCTCACCGGGGCCCCTAGGGCAGTTCTTC. Combining the CDR3 with reference TRBV18 and TRBJ2-1 gives the whole variable domain NAGVMQNPRHLVRRRGQEARLRCSPMKGHSHVYWYRQLPEEGLKFMVYLQKENIIDESGMPKERFSAEFPKEGPSILRIQQVVRGDSAAYFCASSPGPLGQFFGPGTRLTVL.

J is TRBJ2-2 and V is TRBV23-1, with no clear D. TRBV23-1 is assigned to the ORF class and has an uncertain function. Trimming cost V 1 base and J 6 bases, with 6 bases left between them. The CDR3 sequence is 13 residues long. CDR3 nucleotide sequence: TGCGCCAGCAGTCAATTCGGGTCCGGGGAGCTGTTTTTT. Protein product: CASSQFGSGELFF.

The CDR3 here is CASSTGQATNEKLFF. The CDR3 DNA reads as TGTGCCAGCAGCACCGGACAGGCAACTAATGAAAAACTGTTTTTT. The chain is built from TRBV3-1 (or the pseudogene TRBV3-2) and TRBJ1-4, with 7 bases identical to TRBD1. Trimming removed 5 bases from V and 0 bases from J; junction bases left unmatched: 3. The CDR3 contains 15 residues. In germline, CDR1 is LGHDT, CDR2 YNNKEL (reference sequence).

The CDR3 nucleotides are TGTGCCAGCAGTTCCTGGACAGGGACCCAGTTCTTC. Translated, it gives CASSSWTGTQFF. This sequence joins TRBV27 and TRBJ2-1; TRBD1 matches at 8 bases. Germline V gene sequence: CDR1 MNHEY, CDR2 SMNVEV (reference sequence). V lost 4 bases, J lost 13 bases, and 6 bases stayed unmatched. The CDR3 runs 12 residues.

The V and J genes are TRBV6-1 and TRBJ1-5; TRBD1 matches at 7 bases. Germline CDR1 MNHNS, CDR2 SASEGT. This CDR3 region has 16 residues. With V trimmed by 4 bases and J by 1 base, 7 bases remained unmatched. The DNA of the CDR3 is TGTGCCAGCAGTGGTGGACAGGCCCCCAGCAATCAGCCCCAGCATTTT. It is translated as CASSGGQAPSNQPQHF.

The chain carries TRBV18 and TRBJ1-5, with D unresolved. Trimming stripped 3 bases from V and 2 bases from J, with 5 bases between. Germline lookup yields CDR1 KGHSH and CDR2 LQKENI. The CDR3 length is 13 residues. CDR3 region: CASSPQGNQPQHF. As DNA, the CDR3 is TGTGCCAGCTCACCCCAGGGCAATCAGCCCCAGCATTTT.

V and J are TRBV6-1 and TRBJ2-5; maybe TRBD2 (6 bases). The CDR3 is made up of 13 amino acids. From germline, CDR1 is MNHNS and CDR2 SASEGT. Trimming pared 3 bases from V and 4 bases from J, leaving 9 bases between. The DNA for the CDR3 is TGTGCCAGCAGTGACGGGGAGGTAGAGACCCAGTACTTC. Protein sequence: CASSDGEVETQYF.

The chain joins TRBV5-1 to TRBJ2-5, with D perhaps TRBD2 (7 bases). From germline, CDR1 is SGHRS and CDR2 YFSETQ. This CDR3 contains 14 residues. V lost 2 bases to trimming and J lost 6 bases, with 14 bases between them. CDR3 in amino acids: CASSFGGGPKTQYF. In DNA, the CDR3 is TGCGCCAGCAGCTTTGGGGGGGGGCCGAAGACCCAGTACTTC. Looking up the rest from reference TRBV5-1 and TRBJ2-5 gives the full variable domain: KAGVTQTPRYLIKTRGQQVTLSCSPISGHRSVSWYQQTPGQGLQFLFEYFSETQRNKGNFPGRFSGRQFSNSRSEMNVSTLELGDSALYLCASSFGGGPKTQYFGPGTRLLVL.

This clone was recorded a few times. The chain recombines TRBV7-3 with TRBJ2-1; 10 bases map to TRBD1. The CDR3 covers 15 residues. CDR1 and CDR2 from the germline V gene are SGHTA and FQGTGA. V was pared by 0 bases and J by 5 bases, with 1 base of the junction left unmatched. CDR3 region: CASSLTGQGHNEQFF. The CDR3 DNA reads as TGTGCCAGCAGCTTAACGGGACAGGGGCACAATGAGCAGTTCTTC.

The chain combines TRBV3-1 (or the pseudogene TRBV3-2) with TRBJ1-5; tentative D call: TRBD1 (5 bases). CDR3 length: 14 residues. CDR1 LGHDT and CDR2 YNNKEL come from the germline V gene (reference sequence). Deletions cut 4 bases from V and 3 bases from J, with 10 bases between. As DNA, the CDR3 is TGTGCCAGCAGCCTCGGACATGCCAATCAGCCCCAGCATTTT. It specifies CASSLGHANQPQHF.

This clone appeared a single time. This rearrangement joins TRBV2 to TRBJ2-3; 9 nucleotides line up with TRBD1. CDR1 SNHLY and CDR2 FYNNEI come from the germline V gene. V was pared by 4 bases and J by 4 bases, with 9 bases of the junction left unmatched. This CDR3 spans 16 amino acids. CDR3 DNA sequence: TGTGCCAGCAGTGTGGGTGGAACAGGGGGCTCAGATACGCAGTATTTT. As protein: CASSVGGTGGSDTQYF.